The 23 T cell receptor beta chains in this list originate from one sample, sequenced in a study of long-term antiretroviral therapy in people with HIV. Version v3.0 of the immunoSEQ assay was performed at survey level. TCRdb keeps only in-frame clones here, not all; method: immunoSEQ multiplex PCR. Among over 30,000 clones listed, 95% to 98% were seen once. This specimen consisted of unsorted PBMCs, obtained 7.6 years after starting antiretroviral therapy. The origin of the receptors is a man between 25 and 39 years old with HIV.

The V call is TRBV19, the J call TRBJ2-7; D ambiguous. CDR1 and CDR2 (germline): LNHDA, SQIVND (reference sequence). This CDR3 is 13 amino acids long. Trimming stripped 1 base from V and 2 bases from J, with 6 bases between. This CDR3 is CASSIADAYEQYF. The CDR3 region has the DNA TGTGCCAGTAGTATAGCGGATGCCTACGAGCAGTACTTC.

This chain connects TRBV12-2 to TRBJ1-4; the listed D gene, TRBD1, was not tested against the DNA. TRBV12-2 constitutes a pseudogene. This CDR3 has 17 amino acids. The CDR3 sequence: CASRLALSRQEVLKLFF. In DNA form, the CDR3 reads TGTGCAAGTCGCTTAGCACTTTCCCGACAGGAGGTTTTGAAACTGTTTTTT.

The CDR3 region is CASSLAQAAGTQYF. CDR3 nucleotides: TGCGCCAGCAGCTTGGCCCAGGCAGCGGGGACCCAGTACTTC. V is TRBV5-1 and J is TRBJ2-5; D is possibly TRBD2 (6 bases). Germline CDR1 reads SGHRS; CDR2 reads YFSETQ. The CDR3 loop spans 14 amino acids. V lost 0 bases and J lost 7, with 13 bases in between.

The genes are TRBV4-3 and TRBJ1-5, with a weak D call TRBD1 (6 bases). The CDR3 is made up of 14 amino acids. Germline-derived CDR1 and CDR2 are LGHNA and YSLEER. V shed 1 base and J shed 6 bases, with 10 bases lying between them. The CDR3 reads CASSQVQGVQPQHF. The DNA of the CDR3 is TGCGCCAGCAGCCAAGTACAGGGCGTTCAGCCCCAGCATTTT.

This clone was detected only once. An end of the junction differs from the germline gene, which may be a read error. The chain combines TRBV6-5 with TRBJ2-7; perhaps TRBD1 as D (6 bases). The CDR3 runs to 13 residues. CDR1 and CDR2 (germline): MNHEY, SVGAGI. The CDR3 DNA reads TGTGCCAGCAGTTATAATCTAGGGACACACCTACACTTC. Protein product: CASSYNLGTHLHF.

J is TRBJ2-6 and V is TRBV4-1, with a possible D match to TRBD1 (6 bases). V dropped 0 bases and J dropped 18 bases, with 21 bases sitting between them. This CDR3 comprises 15 residues. Germline V gives CDR1 MGHRA, CDR2 YSYEKL. As DNA, the CDR3 is TGCGCCAGCAGCCAAGACTTGACCTCTCTTACAGGGACGACTTTC. Its translation: CASSQDLTSLTGTTF.

This chain links TRBV4-2 with TRBJ1-1; D may be TRBD1 (6 bases). The CDR3 contains 13 residues. Trimming cost V 2 bases and J 5 bases, with 9 bases left between them. Germline-derived CDR1 and CDR2 are LGHNA and YNFKEQ. The CDR3 DNA is TGTGCCAGCAGCCAAACGAGGGGGACTGAAGCTTTCTTT. Its protein product is CASSQTRGTEAFF.

The J gene is TRBJ2-2, the V gene TRBV27; D uncertain. CDR1 MNHEY and CDR2 SMNVEV come from the germline V gene (reference sequence). The CDR3 has 13 residues. V lost 8 bases to trimming and J lost 6 bases, with 13 bases between them. The CDR3 region is CASCYSLAGELFF. The CDR3 region has the DNA TGTGCCAGCTGCTACTCTCTGGCCGGGGAGCTGTTTTTT.

In this sample, this clone turned up once. V is TRBV5-1 and J is TRBJ1-1, with D uncertain. The CDR3 covers 11 residues. CDR1 is SGHRS and CDR2 is YFSETQ in the germline V gene. Trimming removed 4 bases at V and 8 bases at J, with 9 bases between. The CDR3 DNA reads as TGCGCCAGCAGCACTACCGGCGAAGCTTTCTTT. Translated, it gives CASSTTGEAFF.

The chain uses TRBV30 and TRBJ2-7; TRBD1 agrees at 7 bases. Per germline, CDR1 GTSNPN and CDR2 SVGIG (reference sequence). The junction had 3 bases not matched to a gene; V was cut back by 5 bases and J by 2 bases. The CDR3 extends over 12 amino acids. This CDR3 is CAWGQGAYEQYF. The CDR3 DNA reads TGTGCCTGGGGGCAGGGGGCCTACGAGCAGTACTTC.

The V call is TRBV9, the J call TRBJ2-3, with D tentatively TRBD2 (5 bases). Germline V gives CDR1 SGDLS, CDR2 YYNGEE. The CDR3 is made up of 15 amino acids. Trimming removed 4 bases from V and 4 bases from J, with 16 bases in between. CDR3 residues: CASSSSRVRADTQYF. The CDR3, as DNA: TGTGCCAGCAGCTCCTCGCGGGTTCGGGCAGATACGCAGTATTTT.

The gene calls are TRBV4-1 and TRBJ2-7; the match to TRBD2 covers 16 bases. The CDR3 contains 16 residues. J gave up 7 bases and V 1 base, and 4 bases lay outside the gene matches. CDR1 MGHRA and CDR2 YSYEKL come from the germline V gene. The CDR3: CASSQVGTSGRVEQYF. The CDR3 coding sequence is TGCGCCAGCAGCCAAGTTGGGACTAGCGGGAGGGTTGAGCAGTACTTC.

The CDR3 DNA sequence: TGTGCCAGCAGCTTACGGGGTGCGAACACTGAAGCTTTCTTT. This gives the protein CASSLRGANTEAFF. The chain carries TRBV7-8 and TRBJ1-1, with no clear D. The V gene lost 2 bases and the J gene lost 1 base, with 8 bases spanning the gap. The CDR3 extends over 14 amino acids. CDR1 and CDR2 from the germline V gene are SGHVS and FQNEAQ.

V usage is TRBV4-2 and J usage is TRBJ1-2; D perhaps matches TRBD1 (5 bases). Germline-derived CDR1 and CDR2 are LGHNA and YNFKEQ. V lost 5 bases and J 2 bases, leaving 9 bases between the germline ends. This CDR3 has 13 amino acids. CDR3: CASSERQNYGYTF. The DNA for the CDR3 is TGTGCCAGCAGCGAGAGACAGAACTATGGCTACACCTTC.

The chain recombines TRBV6-1 with TRBJ1-2; 8 bases map to TRBD1. Germline-derived CDR1 and CDR2 are MNHNS and SASEGT. The CDR3 covers 15 residues. V trimming: 8 bases; J trimming: 7 bases; junction bases outside the gene matches: 15. The CDR3 bases are TGTGCCAGCGCCTTCGGGACAGGAACCAGAGGTGGCTACACCTTC. Protein: CASAFGTGTRGGYTF.

This clone has only a few counts. CDR3 protein: CASGRSGANYEQYF. The DNA of the CDR3 is TGTGCCAGCGGGCGTTCGGGAGCGAACTACGAGCAGTACTTC. This sequence joins TRBV27 and TRBJ2-7, with a tentative D call TRBD2 (6 bases). Trimming shortened V by 8 bases and J by 3 bases, and 17 bases separated the two germline ends. The CDR3 sequence is 14 residues long. Germline CDR1 is MNHEY and CDR2 is SMNVEV (reference sequence).

Details on this clone: Other nucleotide sequences in the sample specify the same CDR3. The chain joins TRBV11-2 to TRBJ2-5, with D hard to call. Trimming shortened V by 2 bases and J by 2 bases, and 0 bases separated the two germline ends. CDR1 is SGHAT and CDR2 is FQNNGV in the germline V gene. This CDR3 has 11 amino acids. In DNA form, the CDR3 reads TGTGCCAGCAGCTTACAAGAGACCCAGTACTTC. Translated, it gives CASSLQETQYF.

The chain joins TRBV7-9 to TRBJ1-5; TRBD1 is a possible D gene (6 bases). CDR1 and CDR2 (germline): SEHNR, FQNEAQ (reference sequence). Trimming left V 6 bases short and J 3 bases short, with 9 bases between. This CDR3 is built from 13 residues. CDR3 in amino acids: CASRRGDNQPQHF. For the CDR3, the DNA is TGTGCCAGCAGGAGGGGGGACAATCAGCCCCAGCATTTT. The full variable domain, its missing parts supplied by reference TRBV7-9 and TRBJ1-5, is DTGVSQNPRHKITKRGQNVTFRCDPISEHNRLYWYRQTLGQGPEFLTYFQNEAQLEKSRLLSDRFSAERPKGSFSTLEIQRTEQGDSAMYLCASRRGDNQPQHFGDGTRLSIL.

The chain joins TRBV11-3 to TRBJ1-2; unclear D gene. Trimming stripped 9 bases from V and 3 bases from J, with 14 bases between. Germline CDR1 and CDR2: SGHNT and YENEEA. This CDR3 region has 13 residues. CDR3 residues: CASSDSNYYGYTF. The CDR3 DNA reads TGTGCCAGTAGCGATAGTAATTACTATGGCTACACCTTC.

V usage is TRBV6-5 and J usage is TRBJ1-1; D is possibly TRBD1 (6 bases). Germline CDR1 is MNHEY and CDR2 is SVGAGI. Trimming took off 5 bases at V and 2 bases at J, with 9 bases between the two ends. The CDR3 consists of 13 residues. In nucleotides, the CDR3 is TGTGCCAGCAGTCCAGGGGCCAACACTGAAGCTTTCTTT. This encodes CASSPGANTEAFF.

The chain couples TRBV19 to TRBJ1-2; D perhaps matches TRBD1 (6 bases). Germline lookup yields CDR1 LNHDA and CDR2 SQIVND (reference sequence). V was trimmed by 1 base and J by 4 bases, leaving 10 bases between them. The CDR3 runs 14 residues. CDR3 loop: CASSIGGQPYGYTF. The DNA for the CDR3 is TGTGCCAGTAGTATAGGAGGACAGCCCTATGGCTACACCTTC.

This chain uses TRBV7-2 with TRBJ1-2; D is ambiguous. The length of the CDR3 is 12 residues. Trimming shortened V by 0 bases and J by 8 bases, and 7 bases separated the two germline ends. The germline CDR1 and CDR2 sequences are SGHTA and FQGNSA. CDR3 in amino acids: CASSLAHSGYTF. The DNA of the CDR3 is TGTGCCAGCAGCTTAGCGCACTCCGGCTACACCTTC.

V gene TRBV5-1 combines with J gene TRBJ2-3; tentatively, D is TRBD2 (5 bases). Germline V CDR1 and CDR2: SGHRS, YFSETQ. Trimming pared 0 bases from V and 0 bases from J, leaving 11 bases between. This CDR3 is built from 16 residues. This CDR3 reads CASSLGRGPSTDTQYF. CDR3 nucleotide sequence: TGCGCCAGCAGCTTGGGACGGGGTCCTAGCACAGATACGCAGTATTTT.